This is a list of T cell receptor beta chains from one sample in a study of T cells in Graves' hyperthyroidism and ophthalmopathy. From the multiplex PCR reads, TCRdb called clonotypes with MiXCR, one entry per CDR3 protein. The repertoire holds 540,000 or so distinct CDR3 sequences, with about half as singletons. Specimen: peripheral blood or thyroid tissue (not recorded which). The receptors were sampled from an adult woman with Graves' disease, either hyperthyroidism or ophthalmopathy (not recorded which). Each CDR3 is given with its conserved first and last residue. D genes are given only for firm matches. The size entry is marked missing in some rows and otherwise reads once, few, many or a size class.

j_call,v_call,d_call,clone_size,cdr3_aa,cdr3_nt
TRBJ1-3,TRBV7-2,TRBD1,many,CASSSGGPGNTIYF,TGTGCCAGCAGCTCAGGGGGGCCTGGAAACACCATATATTTT
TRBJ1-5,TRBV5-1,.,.,CASSPGRTEWSNQPQHF,TGTGCCAGCAGCCCCGGCCGAACCGAGTGGAGCAATCAGCCCCAGCATTTT
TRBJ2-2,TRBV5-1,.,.,CASSFGTAGELFF,TGCGCCAGCAGCTTTGGGACGGCCGGGGAGCTGTTTTTT
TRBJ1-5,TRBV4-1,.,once,CASSQEGGRNNQPQHF,TGTGCCAGCAGCCAAGAAGGCGGGAGGAACAATCAGCCCCAGCATTTT
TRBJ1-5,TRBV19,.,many,CASSIGNSYNQPQHF,TGTGCCAGTAGTATCGGGAACAGCTACAATCAGCCCCAGCATTTT
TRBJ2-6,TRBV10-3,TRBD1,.,CAISESSPGGSGANVLTF,TGTGCCATCAGTGAGTCGTCGCCAGGGGGCTCTGGGGCCAACGTCCTGACTTTC
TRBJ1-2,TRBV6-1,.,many,CASLEGSANYGYTF,TGTGCCAGCCTCGAGGGGTCCGCTAACTATGGCTACACCTTC
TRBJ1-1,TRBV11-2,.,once,CASSPDTYRGTEAFF,TGTGCCAGCAGCCCTGACACCTACCGGGGTACTGAAGCTTTCTTT
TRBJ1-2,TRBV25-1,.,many,CASSRQGNYGYTF,TGTGCCAGCAGCCGGCAGGGGAACTATGGCTACACCTTC
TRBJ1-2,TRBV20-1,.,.,CSGTGFGHGYTF,TGCAGTGGTACGGGATTCGGCCATGGCTACACCTTC
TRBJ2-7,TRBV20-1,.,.,CSAQPAISHHEQYF,TGCAGTGCCCAGCCGGCAATCAGTCACCACGAGCAGTACTTC
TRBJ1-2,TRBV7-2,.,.,CASSLGRIGYGYTF,TGTGCCAGCAGCTTGGGGAGGATTGGGTATGGCTACACCTTC
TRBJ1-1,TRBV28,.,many,CASSFGGRTEAFF,TGCGCCAGCAGCTTCGGGGGGAGGACTGAAGCTTTCTTT
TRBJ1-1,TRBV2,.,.,CASSDWGGNTEAFF,TGTGCCAGCAGTGATTGGGGCGGAAACACTGAAGCTTTCTTT
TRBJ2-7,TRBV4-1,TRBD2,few,CASSQDPPTSGAPYEQYF,TGCGCCAGCAGCCAAGATCCTCCGACTAGCGGGGCACCCTACGAGCAGTACTTC
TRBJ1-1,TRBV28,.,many,CASSLSWALNTEAFF,TGTGCCAGCAGCCTCTCATGGGCCTTGAACACTGAAGCTTTCTTT
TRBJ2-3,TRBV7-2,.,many,CASALGTTDTQYF,TGTGCCAGCGCCCTCGGCACAACAGATACGCAGTATTTT
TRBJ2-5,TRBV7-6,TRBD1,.,CASSLGRDRGQETQYF,TGTGCCAGCAGCTTAGGGCGAGACAGGGGGCAAGAGACCCAGTACTTC
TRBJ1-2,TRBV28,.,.,CASSLQAPGINGYTF,TGTGCCAGCAGTCTACAGGCACCGGGGATTAATGGCTACACCTTC
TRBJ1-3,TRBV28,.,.,CASSFVQGSFSGNTIYF,TGTGCCAGCAGTTTCGTTCAGGGGTCCTTCTCTGGAAACACCATATATTTT
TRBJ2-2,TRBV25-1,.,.,CASSVLGPTGELFF,TGTGCCAGCAGTGTACTAGGCCCGACCGGGGAGCTGTTTTTT
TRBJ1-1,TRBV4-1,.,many,CASSQDLGNTEAFF,TGCGCCAGCAGCCAAGATCTAGGTAACACTGAAGCTTTCTTT
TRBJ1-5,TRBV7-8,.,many,CASSFTGRINSNQPQHF,TGTGCCAGCAGCTTTACGGGACGTATAAATAGCAATCAGCCCCAGCATTTT
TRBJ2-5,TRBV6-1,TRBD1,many,CASSEGGTGVVQETQYF,TGTGCCAGCAGTGAAGGCGGGACAGGGGTTGTGCAAGAGACCCAGTACTTC
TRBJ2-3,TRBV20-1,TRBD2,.,CSAVRLAGGLDTQYF,TGCAGTGCTGTCAGACTAGCGGGAGGCCTAGATACGCAGTATTTT
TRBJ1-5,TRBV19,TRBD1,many,CASSRDRVVSNQPQHF,TGTGCCAGTAGTAGGGACAGGGTCGTTAGCAATCAGCCCCAGCATTTT
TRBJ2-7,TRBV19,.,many,CASSRRDGRYEQYF,TGTGCCAGTAGTCGCCGGGACGGCCGCTACGAGCAGTACTTC
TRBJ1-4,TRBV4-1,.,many,CASSQSINEKLFF,TGCGCCAGCAGCCAATCGATTAATGAAAAACTGTTTTTT
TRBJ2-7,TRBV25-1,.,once,CASTGPEQYF,TGTGCCAGCACCGGCCCCGAGCAGTACTTC
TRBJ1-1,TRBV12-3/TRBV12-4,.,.,CASRAQGNTEAFF,TGTGCCAGCAGAGCACAGGGAAACACTGAAGCTTTCTTT
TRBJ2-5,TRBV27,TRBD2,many,CASSLGTSGVIETQYF,TGTGCCAGCAGTTTAGGCACTAGCGGAGTTATAGAGACCCAGTACTTC
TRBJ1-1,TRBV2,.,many,CASRRGAALTGNTEAFF,TGTGCCAGCAGACGGGGGGCGGCCCTAACGGGGAACACTGAAGCTTTCTTT
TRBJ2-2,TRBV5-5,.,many,CASSFGLHAGELFF,TGTGCCAGCAGCTTCGGACTTCACGCCGGGGAGCTGTTTTTT
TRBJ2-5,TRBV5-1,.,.,CASSGDSRQGRQETQYF,TGCGCCAGCAGCGGGGACTCGAGGCAGGGGCGCCAAGAGACCCAGTACTTC
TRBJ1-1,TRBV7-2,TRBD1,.,CASSTATGDGTEAFF,TGTGCCAGCAGCACAGCGACAGGGGATGGCACTGAAGCTTTCTTT
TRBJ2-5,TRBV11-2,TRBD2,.,CASRAGLAGQETQYF,TGTGCCAGCAGAGCGGGACTAGCGGGTCAAGAGACCCAGTACTTC
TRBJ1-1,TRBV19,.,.,CAMNTEAFF,TGTGCTATGAACACTGAAGCTTTCTTT
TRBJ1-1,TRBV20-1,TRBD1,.,CSATGLQGGRNTEAFF,TGCAGTGCCACGGGGTTGCAGGGGGGGCGAAACACTGAAGCTTTCTTT
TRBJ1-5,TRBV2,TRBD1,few,CASSDGTGGQPQHF,TGTGCCAGCAGTGACGGGACAGGCGGCCAGCCCCAGCATTTT
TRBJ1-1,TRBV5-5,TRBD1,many,CASSYGTGGTEAFF,TGTGCCAGCAGCTACGGGACAGGGGGCACTGAAGCTTTCTTT
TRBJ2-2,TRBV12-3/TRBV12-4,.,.,CASSLGRPDTPNTGELFF,TGTGCCAGCAGTTTAGGACGCCCGGACACCCCGAACACCGGGGAGCTGTTTTTT
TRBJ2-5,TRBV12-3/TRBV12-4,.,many,CASSFTDQETQYF,TGTGCCAGCAGTTTTACTGACCAAGAGACCCAGTACTTC
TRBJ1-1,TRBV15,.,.,CATSIQGMNTEAFF,TGTGCCACCAGCATACAGGGCATGAACACTGAAGCTTTCTTT
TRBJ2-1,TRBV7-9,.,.,CATRPSRGNEQFF,TGTGCCACCCGCCCCTCCCGGGGGAATGAGCAGTTCTTC
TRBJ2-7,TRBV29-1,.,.,CSGGGNGYEQYF,TGCAGCGGAGGGGGGAATGGCTACGAGCAGTACTTC
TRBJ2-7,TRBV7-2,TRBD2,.,CASSTTLAPYEQYF,TGTGCCAGCAGCACAACACTAGCGCCCTACGAGCAGTACTTC
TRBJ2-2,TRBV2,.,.,CASIWGADTGELFF,TGTGCCAGCATTTGGGGCGCCGACACCGGGGAGCTGTTTTTT
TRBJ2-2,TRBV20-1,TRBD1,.,CSAVSTGASGELFF,TGCAGTGCTGTCTCGACAGGGGCAAGCGGGGAGCTGTTTTTT
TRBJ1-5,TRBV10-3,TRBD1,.,CATSLGSGQSGNQPQHF,TGTGCCACATCTTTGGGTTCGGGACAGTCGGGAAATCAGCCCCAGCATTTT
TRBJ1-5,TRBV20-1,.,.,CSASSVGNQPQHF,TGCAGTGCTAGCTCGGTGGGCAATCAGCCCCAGCATTTT
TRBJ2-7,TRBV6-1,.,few,CASIGAATYEQYF,TGTGCCAGCATTGGAGCGGCAACCTACGAGCAGTACTTC
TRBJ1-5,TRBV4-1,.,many,CASSHDGGNQPQHF,TGCGCCAGCAGCCACGATGGAGGCAATCAGCCCCAGCATTTT
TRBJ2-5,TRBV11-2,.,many,CASSSNGTQYF,TGTGCCAGCAGCTCGAACGGGACCCAGTACTTC